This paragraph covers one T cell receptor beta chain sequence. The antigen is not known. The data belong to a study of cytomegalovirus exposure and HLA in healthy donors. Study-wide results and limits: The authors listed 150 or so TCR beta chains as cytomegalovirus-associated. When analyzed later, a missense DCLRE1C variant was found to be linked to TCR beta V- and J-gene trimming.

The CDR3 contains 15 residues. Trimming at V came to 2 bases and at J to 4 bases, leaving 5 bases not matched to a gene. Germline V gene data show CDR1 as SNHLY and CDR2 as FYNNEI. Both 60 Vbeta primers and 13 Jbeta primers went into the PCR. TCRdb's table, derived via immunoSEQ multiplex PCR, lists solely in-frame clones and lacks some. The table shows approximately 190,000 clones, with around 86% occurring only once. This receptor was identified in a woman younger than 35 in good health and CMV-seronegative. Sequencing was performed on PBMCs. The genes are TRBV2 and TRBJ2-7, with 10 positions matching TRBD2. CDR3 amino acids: CASSESGRALYEQYF. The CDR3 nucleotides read TGTGCCAGCAGTGAAAGCGGGAGGGCCCTATACGAGCAGTACTTC.